What follows is one TCR beta chain and its context. These data originate in a study of blood T cell repertoires in COVID-19. Across the whole study: Samples of COVID-19 (acute and convalescent) were obtained from the United States, Italy and Spain. The cDNA or gDNA used as material had been derived from T cells, B-cell-depleted T cells, or PBMCs.

CDR1 is MNHEY and CDR2 is SMNVEV in the germline V gene (reference sequence). This CDR3 spans 16 amino acids. Between the trimmed V and J ends, which lost 5 bases and 6 bases, there was a span of 23 bases. In the authors' methods: Reference gene primer amplification gave nucleated cell count estimates. This table comes from immunoSEQ multiplex PCR, and its TCRdb copy is limited to in-frame clones, with some not included. The V and J calls and the clone size are those of that table, but D and trimming were determined from the DNA. The sample includes approximately 290,000 clones, about 89% of them seen just once.

The sequencing input was peripheral blood. The chain uses TRBV27 and TRBJ2-7, with TRBD1 as a possible D gene (6 bases). The receptor was isolated from a young man with acute or convalescent COVID-19. As DNA, the CDR3 is TGTGCCAGCAGTATACCCCTCACAGGGAAGGGCCCCGAGCAGTACTTC. Protein product: CASSIPLTGKGPEQYF.